The rows below give T cell receptor beta chains drawn from one sample of a study of CD8 T cells in ankylosing spondylitis. Each CDR3 protein is one row after TCRdb ran MiXCR on the 5' RACE reads. This table holds 650,000 to 800,000 distinct CDR3 sequences, about 20% found once. Sequenced: blood, either unsorted or a sorted T cell fraction (not recorded which). The receptors originated from a male donor with ankylosing spondylitis. Each CDR3 is given with its conserved first and last residue. The D gene is left open where the match is weak. Expanded clones get a size class; other rows say once, few or many, or leave the size out.

d_call j_call v_call clone_size cdr3_nt cdr3_aa
. TRBJ2-5 TRBV6-5 many TGTGCCAGCAGTTATGACTACAAAGAGACCCAGTACTTC CASSYDYKETQYF
TRBD2 TRBJ2-1 TRBV20-1 few TGCAGTTCCCCGGCGGGAGGGGGGAACAATGAGCAGTTCTTC CSSPAGGGNNEQFF
. TRBJ2-1 TRBV12-3/TRBV12-4 few TGTGCCAGCAGTCCAGAAGACGAGCAGTTCTTC CASSPEDEQFF
. TRBJ2-5 TRBV5-1 . TGCGCCAGCAGCGAGTCAGGGGAAGAGACCCAGTACTTC CASSESGEETQYF
. TRBJ1-5 TRBV29-1 many TGCAGCGTTGCTTTGGGGGTAGGAAATCAGCCCCAGCATTTT CSVALGVGNQPQHF
. TRBJ2-1 TRBV7-3 . TGTGCCAGCAGCTTATTCCAGGGGGGATCGTATGAGCAGTTCTTC CASSLFQGGSYEQFF
. TRBJ2-3 TRBV27 few TGTGCCAGCAGCAAGCGGGATACGCAGTATTTT CASSKRDTQYF
. TRBJ2-7 TRBV6-1 once TGTGCCAGCAGAGCCCGAGTCCGGGGTATCTACGAGCAGTACTTC CASRARVRGIYEQYF
TRBD1 TRBJ2-1 TRBV29-1 many TGCAGCGTTGAGGGGACAGTAGGGAATGAGCAGTTCTTC CSVEGTVGNEQFF
TRBD2 TRBJ2-3 TRBV7-8 . TGTGCCAGCAGCTTAGCACGGACTAGCGGGACCCACACAGATACGCAGTATTTT CASSLARTSGTHTDTQYF
. TRBJ1-1 TRBV9 . TGTGCCAGCAGCGTAGTGAGCAACACTGAAGCTTTCTTT CASSVVSNTEAFF
. TRBJ2-1 TRBV7-9 few TGTGCCAGCAGCTTAGGAATGACAGATTACAATGAGCAGTTCTTC CASSLGMTDYNEQFF
. TRBJ2-2 TRBV3-1 few TGTGCCAGCAGCCAAGGACTCTCCACCGGGGAGCTGTTTTTT CASSQGLSTGELFF
. TRBJ2-1 TRBV24-1 . TGTGCCACCAGTGGCGACAGCCCTAGCTCCTACAATGAGCAGTTCTTC CATSGDSPSSYNEQFF
TRBD2 TRBJ2-5 TRBV7-3 . TGTGCCAGCAGCCGGACCGGGACTAATCAAGAGACCCAGTACTTC CASSRTGTNQETQYF
TRBD2 TRBJ2-7 TRBV7-9 few TGTGCCAGCAGCCCGGGAGGTTTAATCTACGAGCAGTACTTC CASSPGGLIYEQYF
. TRBJ2-1 TRBV10-3 . TGTGCCATCAGTGAGTCTTTAGGGATTGGTGAGCAGTTCTTC CAISESLGIGEQFF
. TRBJ1-4 TRBV9 . TGTGCCAGCAGCGGAAGCGCAGGGAGTGAAAAACTGTTTTTT CASSGSAGSEKLFF
TRBD1 TRBJ2-1 TRBV29-1 many TGCAGCCCCTACCGGGACAGTTCCTACAATGAGCAGTTCTTC CSPYRDSSYNEQFF
. TRBJ1-1 TRBV10-2 few TGCGCCAGCAGTGAGATCCCCCCTGAAGCTTTCTTT CASSEIPPEAFF
TRBD2 TRBJ2-7 TRBV7-3 . TGTGCCAGCAGCGCCACGACTAGCGGGAGCGCCGAGCAGTACTTC CASSATTSGSAEQYF
. TRBJ2-3 TRBV20-1 . TGCAGTGCTAGAGATATATTAGCGGACGGGGATACGCAGTATTTT CSARDILADGDTQYF
. TRBJ2-7 TRBV5-1 few TGCGCCAGCAGCTTGGAACCAGCCTCCTACGAGCAGTACTTC CASSLEPASYEQYF
. TRBJ2-2 TRBV5-1 . TGCGCCAGCAGCTTTACAGGTCTCACCGGGGAGCTGTTTTTT CASSFTGLTGELFF
TRBD2 TRBJ2-1 TRBV5-6 few TGTGCCAGCAGCTTGGAGGGACTAGATCCTGAGCAGTTCTTC CASSLEGLDPEQFF
TRBD1 TRBJ1-1 TRBV29-1 few TGCAGCGTTTCTCCACAGGGGGCCATGAACACTGAAGCTTTCTTT CSVSPQGAMNTEAFF
. TRBJ2-7 TRBV20-1 . TGCAGTGCCACGAGGGGGGGGAGCTACGAGCAGTACTTC CSATRGGSYEQYF
. TRBJ2-5 TRBV20-1 . TGCAGTGCCGCATGGGGGAGGGAGACCCAGTACTTC CSAAWGRETQYF
. TRBJ2-5 TRBV20-1 few TGCAGTGCTATAGAGAACACAGGGGAGACCCAGTACTTC CSAIENTGETQYF
TRBD1 TRBJ1-2 TRBV5-1 few TGCGCCAGCAGCTTCGGGATAGGAGCAGGGGGCGACGGCTACACCTTC CASSFGIGAGGDGYTF
. TRBJ2-7 TRBV10-3 many TGTGCCATCAGTGACGGTGGCTACGAGCAGTACTTC CAISDGGYEQYF
TRBD2 TRBJ2-5 TRBV3-1 . TGTGCCAGCAGCCAAGAGGGAGCAGCGGGGGGGCAGGAGACCCAGTACTTC CASSQEGAAGGQETQYF
. TRBJ2-5 TRBV7-7 few TGTGCTAGCAGCTTAGCTTTCCCGAGCGGGCAAGAGACCCAGTACTTC CASSLAFPSGQETQYF
TRBD1 TRBJ2-3 TRBV7-3 few TGTGCCAGCAGCCCGACACCGGGACAGGGTCCGCAGTATTTT CASSPTPGQGPQYF
. TRBJ2-3 TRBV7-9 many TGTGCCAGCAGCTTAGCCAGGGGAGTAGATACGCAGTATTTT CASSLARGVDTQYF
. TRBJ2-1 TRBV27 few TGTGCCAGCAGTTTATCCACAGTGTCCCCATGGTTTGGTGAGCAGTTCTTC CASSLSTVSPWFGEQFF
. TRBJ1-5 TRBV12-3/TRBV12-4 many TGTGCCAGCTGCGAGGGATTCCAGCCCCAGCATTTT CASCEGFQPQHF
TRBD2 TRBJ2-1 TRBV3-1 few TGTGCCAGCAGCTTGAAGCGGGAGGTACCCTACAATGAGCAGTTCTTC CASSLKREVPYNEQFF
TRBD2 TRBJ2-2 TRBV5-1 . TGCGCCAGCAGCACCGGACTAGCGGGAGGTGCCGGGGAGCTGTTTTTT CASSTGLAGGAGELFF
TRBD1 TRBJ2-3 TRBV5-1 . TGCGCCAGCAGCTTGGCCGGACAGGGGACAGATACGCAGTATTTT CASSLAGQGTDTQYF
. TRBJ1-2 TRBV4-1 . TGCGCCAGCAGCGTTCGGACAGAACTCTATGGCTACACCTTC CASSVRTELYGYTF
. TRBJ2-3 TRBV25-1 many TGTGCCAGCAGTGAATCCGAGGCTAGGGATACGCAGTATTTT CASSESEARDTQYF
. TRBJ1-2 TRBV7-9 few TGTGCCAGCAGCTTAAAGGGCGCCACCTACTATGGCTACACCTTC CASSLKGATYYGYTF
TRBD1 TRBJ1-2 TRBV29-1 . TGCAGCGTTGGGACAGGGGGCCGGGAAGGCTACACCTTC CSVGTGGREGYTF
. TRBJ1-4 TRBV4-2 few TGTGCCAGCAGCCCCCGCCGAGGGCAGTCGAATGAAAAACTGTTTTTT CASSPRRGQSNEKLFF
. TRBJ2-2 TRBV3-1 . TGTGCCAGCAGCCTCCCCCTAGGAGAGCGAGTCAACACCGGGGAGCTGTTTTTT CASSLPLGERVNTGELFF
. TRBJ1-3 TRBV29-1 few TGCAGCGTTGTTTCAGGCTCTGGAAACACCATATATTTT CSVVSGSGNTIYF
. TRBJ1-2 TRBV6-2/TRBV6-3 . TGTGCCAGCAGCTTCGATATTCGTGGCTACACCTTC CASSFDIRGYTF
TRBD2 TRBJ2-3 TRBV4-1 . TGCGCCAGCAGCCAGGAGGGACTAGCGAGTGGAGATACGCAGTATTTT CASSQEGLASGDTQYF
TRBD1 TRBJ2-6 TRBV20-1 . TGCAGTGTACCCGGGACAGGTTCACTTTCTGGGGCCAACGTCCTGACTTTC CSVPGTGSLSGANVLTF
TRBD1 TRBJ2-7 TRBV5-6 . TGTGCCAGCAGCTTCGGGACAGGCTTAGAATACGAGCAGTACTTC CASSFGTGLEYEQYF
TRBD2 TRBJ2-5 TRBV7-9 . TGTGCCAGCAGCTTAGCCTGGCGGGAGGACCTCCAAGAGACCCAGTACTTC CASSLAWREDLQETQYF
. TRBJ2-1 TRBV28 few TGTGCCAGCAGTTCTTACACGTCAGGGGCGGTTACGGAGCAGTTCTTC CASSSYTSGAVTEQFF